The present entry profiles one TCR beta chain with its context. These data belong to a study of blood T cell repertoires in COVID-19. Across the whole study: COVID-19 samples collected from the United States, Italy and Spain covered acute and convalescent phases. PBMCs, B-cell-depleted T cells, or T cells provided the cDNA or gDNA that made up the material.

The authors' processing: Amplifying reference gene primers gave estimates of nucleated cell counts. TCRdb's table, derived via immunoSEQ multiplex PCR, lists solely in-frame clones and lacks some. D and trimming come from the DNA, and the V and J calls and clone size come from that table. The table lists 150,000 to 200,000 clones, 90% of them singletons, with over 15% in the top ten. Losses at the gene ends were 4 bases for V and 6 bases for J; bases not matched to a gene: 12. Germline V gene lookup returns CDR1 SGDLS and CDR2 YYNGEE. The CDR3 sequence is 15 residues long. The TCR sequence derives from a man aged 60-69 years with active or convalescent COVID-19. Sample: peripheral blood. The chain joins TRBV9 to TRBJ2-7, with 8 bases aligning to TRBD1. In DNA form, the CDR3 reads TGTGCCAGCAGCCCAATCGGGACAGGCAAGGGCGAGCAGTACTTC. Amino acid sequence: CASSPIGTGKGEQYF.